The sequence of this TCR beta chain was determined in a study of blood T cell repertoires in COVID-19. Study-wide context: Samples came from the United States, Italy and Spain, spanning acute and convalescent COVID-19. T cells, B-cell-depleted T cells, or PBMCs provided the cDNA or gDNA that served as material.

Original data processing: Amplification with reference gene primers provided the estimates of nucleated cell counts. Profiling relied on immunoSEQ multiplex PCR, and the TCRdb table lists in-frame clones only, not all of them. The V and J calls and clone size come from that table; D and trimming were worked out from the DNA. This table holds about 250,000 clones, over 70% found once. Germline CDR1 LNHDA, CDR2 SQIVND (reference sequence). V shed 7 bases, J shed 5 bases, and the junction held 11 bases outside the gene matches. The CDR3 length is 14 residues. Sequenced input: peripheral blood. The receptor was derived from a man in his forties with active or convalescent COVID-19. The V call is TRBV19, the J call TRBJ2-7; 7 bases map to TRBD2. CDR3 residues: CASKSSGVGHEQYF. The CDR3 DNA follows: TGTGCCAGTAAATCGAGCGGGGTTGGACACGAGCAGTACTTC.